This T cell receptor (beta chain) was recovered during a study of neurological immune-mediated disorders. This clonotype showed up many times. What it recognizes is unknown. The cDNA was synthesized by means of template-switch 5'RACE, which was carried out with 10-nucleotide random UMIs. MiXCR, run by TCRdb on the 5' RACE reads, gives a single entry per CDR3 protein. This table holds 15,000 to 20,000 distinct CDR3 sequences, roughly a tenth found once. Trimming removed 0 bases from V and 2 bases from J, with 9 bases in between. The V gene's germline CDR1 is DFQATT and CDR2 SNEGSKA (reference sequence). This CDR3 region has 14 residues. Study-level points and caveats: TCR clonal expansion peaked in HTLV-1-associated myelopathy patients and was lowest in multiple sclerosis patients.

The receptor comes from a woman aged 45-65 years in good health. The sequenced sample consisted of CD8+ T cells from blood. V and J are TRBV20-1 and TRBJ2-3; D call uncertain. The CDR3 bases are TGCAGTGCTAGAGAGAGGTGGTCCACAGATACGCAGTATTTT. Translated: CSARERWSTDTQYF.